This T cell receptor beta chain was sequenced for a study of CD8+ T cells in alopecia areata. Extraction of RNA preceded its reverse transcription into cDNA, which served as the sequencing template. Clones were sequenced by immunoSEQ multiplex PCR, and TCRdb holds only the in-frame ones, with some missing. The table records about 70,000 clones, approximately 46% of them present only once. Study-wide findings and caveats: Patients shared TCRs less clearly than mice did, possibly owing to HLA.

Turning to this clone: Its antigen is as yet unknown.

This receptor was taken from a human donor with alopecia areata. Specimen: CD8+ T cells sorted from blood, collected at week 0.

CDR3 residues: CASSSGGGIPYEQYF. The CDR3 nucleotides are TGTGCCAGCAGCTCAGGAGGGGGGATCCCCTACGAGCAGTACTTC. This rearrangement joins TRBV7-9 to TRBJ2-7; D could derive from TRBD1 or TRBD2 (6 bases each). This CDR3 is built from 15 residues. Trimming took 4 bases from V and 2 from J, leaving 15 bases between them. Germline V lookup: CDR1 SEHNR, CDR2 FQNEAQ (reference sequence).